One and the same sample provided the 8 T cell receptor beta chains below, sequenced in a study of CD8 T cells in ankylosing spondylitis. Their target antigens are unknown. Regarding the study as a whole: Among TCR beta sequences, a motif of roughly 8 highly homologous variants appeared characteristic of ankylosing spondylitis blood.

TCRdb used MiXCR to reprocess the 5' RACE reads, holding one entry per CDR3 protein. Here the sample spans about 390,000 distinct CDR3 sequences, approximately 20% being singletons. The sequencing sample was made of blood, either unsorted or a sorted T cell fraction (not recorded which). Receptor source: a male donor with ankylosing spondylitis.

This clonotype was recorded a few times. The CDR3 is CASSKALRSDGHYEQYF. As DNA, the CDR3 is TGTGCCAGCAGCAAAGCATTGAGATCTGACGGGCACTACGAGCAGTACTTC. The rearrangement uses TRBV21-1 and TRBJ2-7. TRBV21-1 is a listed pseudogene. This CDR3 spans 17 amino acids.

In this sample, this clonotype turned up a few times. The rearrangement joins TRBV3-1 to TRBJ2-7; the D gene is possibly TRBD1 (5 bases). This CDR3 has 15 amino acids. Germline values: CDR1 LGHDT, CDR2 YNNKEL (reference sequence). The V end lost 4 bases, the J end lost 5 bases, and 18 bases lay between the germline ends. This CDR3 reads CASSLGGAGSHEQYF. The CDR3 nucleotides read TGTGCCAGCAGCCTGGGTGGGGCAGGGTCCCACGAGCAGTACTTC.

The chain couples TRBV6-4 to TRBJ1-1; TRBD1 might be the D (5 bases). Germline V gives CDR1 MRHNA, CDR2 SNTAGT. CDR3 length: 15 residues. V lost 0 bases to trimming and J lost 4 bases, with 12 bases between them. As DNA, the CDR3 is TGTGCCAGCAGTGACTCTGGGGGGGTCGGCACTGAAGCTTTCTTT. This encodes CASSDSGGVGTEAFF.

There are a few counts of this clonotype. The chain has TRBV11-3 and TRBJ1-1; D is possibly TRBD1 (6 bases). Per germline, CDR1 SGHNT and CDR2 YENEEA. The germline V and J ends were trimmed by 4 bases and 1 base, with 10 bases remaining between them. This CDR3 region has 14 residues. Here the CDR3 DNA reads TGTGCCAGCAGCTGGGACACGCAGAACACTGAAGCTTTCTTT. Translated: CASSWDTQNTEAFF. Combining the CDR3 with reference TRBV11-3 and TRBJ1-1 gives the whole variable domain EAGVVQSPRYKIIEKKQPVAFWCNPISGHNTLYWYLQNLGQGPELLIRYENEEAVDDSQLPKDRFSAERLKGVDSTLKIQPAELGDSAVYLCASSWDTQNTEAFFGQGTRLTVV.

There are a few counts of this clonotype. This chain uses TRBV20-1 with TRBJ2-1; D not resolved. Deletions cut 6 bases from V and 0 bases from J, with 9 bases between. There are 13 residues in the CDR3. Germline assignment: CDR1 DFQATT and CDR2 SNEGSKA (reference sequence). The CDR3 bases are TGCAGTGCAAGGACCAGCTCCTACAATGAGCAGTTCTTC. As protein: CSARTSSYNEQFF.

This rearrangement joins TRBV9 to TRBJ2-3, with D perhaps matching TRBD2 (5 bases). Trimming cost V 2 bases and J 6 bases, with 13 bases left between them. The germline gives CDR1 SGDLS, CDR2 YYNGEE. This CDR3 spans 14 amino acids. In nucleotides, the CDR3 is TGTGCCAGCAGCGTCTGGACTTTGGCTGATACGCAGTATTTT. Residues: CASSVWTLADTQYF.

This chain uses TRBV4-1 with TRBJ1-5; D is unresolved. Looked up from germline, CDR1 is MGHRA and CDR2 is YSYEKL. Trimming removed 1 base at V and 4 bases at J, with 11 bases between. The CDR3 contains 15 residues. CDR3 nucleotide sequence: TGCGCCAGCAGCCAAGGCGGGCAGCTGAATCAGCCCCAGCATTTT. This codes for CASSQGGQLNQPQHF.

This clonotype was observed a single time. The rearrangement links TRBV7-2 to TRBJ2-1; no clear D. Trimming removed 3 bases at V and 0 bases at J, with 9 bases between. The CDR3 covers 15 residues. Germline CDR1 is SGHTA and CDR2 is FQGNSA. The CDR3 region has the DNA TGTGCCAGCAGCTTGATCCCGTCCTCCTACAATGAGCAGTTCTTC. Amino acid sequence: CASSLIPSSYNEQFF.